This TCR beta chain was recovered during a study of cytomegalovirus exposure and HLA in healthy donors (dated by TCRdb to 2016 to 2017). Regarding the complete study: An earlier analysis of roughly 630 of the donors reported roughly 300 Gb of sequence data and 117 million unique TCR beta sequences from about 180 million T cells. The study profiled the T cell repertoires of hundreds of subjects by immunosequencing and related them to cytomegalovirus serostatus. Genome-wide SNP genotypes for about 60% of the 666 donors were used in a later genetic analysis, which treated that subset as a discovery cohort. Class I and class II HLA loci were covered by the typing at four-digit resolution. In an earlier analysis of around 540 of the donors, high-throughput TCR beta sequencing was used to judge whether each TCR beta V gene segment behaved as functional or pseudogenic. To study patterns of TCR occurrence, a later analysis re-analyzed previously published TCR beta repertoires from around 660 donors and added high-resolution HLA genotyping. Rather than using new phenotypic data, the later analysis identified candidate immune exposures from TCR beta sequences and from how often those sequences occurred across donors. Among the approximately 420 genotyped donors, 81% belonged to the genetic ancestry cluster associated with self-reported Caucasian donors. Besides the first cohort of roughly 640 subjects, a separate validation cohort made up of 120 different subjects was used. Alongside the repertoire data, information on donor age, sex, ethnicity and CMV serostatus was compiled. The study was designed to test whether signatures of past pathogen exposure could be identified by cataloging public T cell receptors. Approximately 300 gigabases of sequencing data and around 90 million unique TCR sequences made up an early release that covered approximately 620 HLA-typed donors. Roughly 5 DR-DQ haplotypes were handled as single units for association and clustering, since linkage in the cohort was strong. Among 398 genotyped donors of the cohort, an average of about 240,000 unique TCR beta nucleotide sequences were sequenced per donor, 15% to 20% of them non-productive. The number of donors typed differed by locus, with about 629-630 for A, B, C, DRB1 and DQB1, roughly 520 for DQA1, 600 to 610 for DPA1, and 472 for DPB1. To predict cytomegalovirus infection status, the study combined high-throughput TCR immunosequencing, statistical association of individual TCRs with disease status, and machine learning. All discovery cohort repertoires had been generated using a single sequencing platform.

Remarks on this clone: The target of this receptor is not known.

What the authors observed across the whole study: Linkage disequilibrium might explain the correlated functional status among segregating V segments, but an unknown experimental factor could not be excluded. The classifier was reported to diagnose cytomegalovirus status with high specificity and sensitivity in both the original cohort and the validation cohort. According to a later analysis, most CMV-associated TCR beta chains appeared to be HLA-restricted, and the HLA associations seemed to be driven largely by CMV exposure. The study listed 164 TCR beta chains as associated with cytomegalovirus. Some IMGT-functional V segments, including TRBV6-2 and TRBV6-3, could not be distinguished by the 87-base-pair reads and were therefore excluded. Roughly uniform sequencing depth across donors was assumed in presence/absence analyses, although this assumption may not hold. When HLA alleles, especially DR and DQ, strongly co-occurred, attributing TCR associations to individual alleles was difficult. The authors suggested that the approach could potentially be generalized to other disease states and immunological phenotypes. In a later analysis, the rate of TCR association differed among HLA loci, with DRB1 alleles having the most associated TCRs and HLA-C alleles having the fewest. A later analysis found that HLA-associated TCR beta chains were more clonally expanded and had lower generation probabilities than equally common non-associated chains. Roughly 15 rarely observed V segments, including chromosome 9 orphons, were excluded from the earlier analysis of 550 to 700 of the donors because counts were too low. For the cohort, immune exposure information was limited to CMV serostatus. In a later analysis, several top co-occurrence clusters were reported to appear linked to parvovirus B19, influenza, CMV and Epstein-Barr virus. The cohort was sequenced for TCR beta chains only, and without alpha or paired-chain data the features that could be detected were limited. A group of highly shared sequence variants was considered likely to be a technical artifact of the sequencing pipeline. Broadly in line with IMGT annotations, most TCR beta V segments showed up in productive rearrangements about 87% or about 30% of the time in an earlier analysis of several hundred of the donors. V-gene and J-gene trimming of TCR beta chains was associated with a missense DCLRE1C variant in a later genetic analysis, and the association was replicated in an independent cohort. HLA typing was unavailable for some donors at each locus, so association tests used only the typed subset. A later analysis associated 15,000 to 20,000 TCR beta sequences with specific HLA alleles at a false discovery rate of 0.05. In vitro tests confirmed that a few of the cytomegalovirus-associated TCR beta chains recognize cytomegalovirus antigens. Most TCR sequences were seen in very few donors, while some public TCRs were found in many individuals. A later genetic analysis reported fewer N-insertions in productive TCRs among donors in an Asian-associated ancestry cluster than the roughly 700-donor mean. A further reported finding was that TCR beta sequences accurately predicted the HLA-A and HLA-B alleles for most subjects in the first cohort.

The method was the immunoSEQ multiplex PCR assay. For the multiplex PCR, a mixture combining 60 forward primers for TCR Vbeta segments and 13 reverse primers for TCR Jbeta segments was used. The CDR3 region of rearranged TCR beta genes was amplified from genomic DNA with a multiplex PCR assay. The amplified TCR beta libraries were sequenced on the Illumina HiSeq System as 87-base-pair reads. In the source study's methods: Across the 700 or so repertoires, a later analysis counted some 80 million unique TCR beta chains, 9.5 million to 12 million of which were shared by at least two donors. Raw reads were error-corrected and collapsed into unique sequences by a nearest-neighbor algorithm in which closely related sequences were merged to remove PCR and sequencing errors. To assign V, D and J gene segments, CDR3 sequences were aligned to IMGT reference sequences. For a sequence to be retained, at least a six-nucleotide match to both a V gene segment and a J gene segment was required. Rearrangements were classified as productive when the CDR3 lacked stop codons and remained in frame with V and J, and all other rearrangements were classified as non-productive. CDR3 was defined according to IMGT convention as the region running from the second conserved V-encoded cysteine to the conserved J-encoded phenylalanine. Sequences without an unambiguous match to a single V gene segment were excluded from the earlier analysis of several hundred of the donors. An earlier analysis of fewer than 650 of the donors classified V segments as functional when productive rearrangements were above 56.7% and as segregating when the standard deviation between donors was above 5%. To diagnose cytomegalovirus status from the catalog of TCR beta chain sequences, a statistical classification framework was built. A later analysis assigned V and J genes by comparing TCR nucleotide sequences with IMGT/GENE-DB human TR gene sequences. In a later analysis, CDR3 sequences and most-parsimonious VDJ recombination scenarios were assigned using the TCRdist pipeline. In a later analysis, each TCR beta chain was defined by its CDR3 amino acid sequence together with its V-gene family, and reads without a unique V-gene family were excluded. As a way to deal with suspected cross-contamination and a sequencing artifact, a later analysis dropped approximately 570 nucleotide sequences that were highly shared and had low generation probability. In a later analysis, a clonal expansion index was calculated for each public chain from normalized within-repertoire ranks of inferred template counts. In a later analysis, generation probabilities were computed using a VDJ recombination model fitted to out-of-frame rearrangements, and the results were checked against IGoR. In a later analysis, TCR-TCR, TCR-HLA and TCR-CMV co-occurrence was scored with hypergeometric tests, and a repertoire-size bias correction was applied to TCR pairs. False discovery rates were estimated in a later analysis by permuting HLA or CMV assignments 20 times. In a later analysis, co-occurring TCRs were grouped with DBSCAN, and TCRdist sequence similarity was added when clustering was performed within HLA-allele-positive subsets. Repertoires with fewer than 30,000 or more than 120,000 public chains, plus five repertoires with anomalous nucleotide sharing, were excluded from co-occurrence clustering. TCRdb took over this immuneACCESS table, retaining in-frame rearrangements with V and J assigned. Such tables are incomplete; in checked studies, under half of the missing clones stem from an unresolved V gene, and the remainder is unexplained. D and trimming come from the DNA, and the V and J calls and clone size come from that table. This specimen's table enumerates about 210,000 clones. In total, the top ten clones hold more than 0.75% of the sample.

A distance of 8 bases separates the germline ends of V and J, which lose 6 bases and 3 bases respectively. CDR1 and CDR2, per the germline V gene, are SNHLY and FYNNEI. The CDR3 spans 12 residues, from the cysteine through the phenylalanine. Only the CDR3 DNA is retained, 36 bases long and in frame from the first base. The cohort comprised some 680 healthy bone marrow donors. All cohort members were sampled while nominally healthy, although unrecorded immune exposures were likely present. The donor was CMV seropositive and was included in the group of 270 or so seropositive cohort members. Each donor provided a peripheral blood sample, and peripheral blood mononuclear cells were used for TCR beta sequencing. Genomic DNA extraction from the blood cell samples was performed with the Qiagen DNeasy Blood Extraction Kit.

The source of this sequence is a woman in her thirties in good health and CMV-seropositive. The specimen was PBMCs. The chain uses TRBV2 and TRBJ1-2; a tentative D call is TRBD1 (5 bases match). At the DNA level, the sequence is TGTGCCAGCAGGGACACCGACTATGGCTACACCTTC. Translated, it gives CASRDTDYGYTF.